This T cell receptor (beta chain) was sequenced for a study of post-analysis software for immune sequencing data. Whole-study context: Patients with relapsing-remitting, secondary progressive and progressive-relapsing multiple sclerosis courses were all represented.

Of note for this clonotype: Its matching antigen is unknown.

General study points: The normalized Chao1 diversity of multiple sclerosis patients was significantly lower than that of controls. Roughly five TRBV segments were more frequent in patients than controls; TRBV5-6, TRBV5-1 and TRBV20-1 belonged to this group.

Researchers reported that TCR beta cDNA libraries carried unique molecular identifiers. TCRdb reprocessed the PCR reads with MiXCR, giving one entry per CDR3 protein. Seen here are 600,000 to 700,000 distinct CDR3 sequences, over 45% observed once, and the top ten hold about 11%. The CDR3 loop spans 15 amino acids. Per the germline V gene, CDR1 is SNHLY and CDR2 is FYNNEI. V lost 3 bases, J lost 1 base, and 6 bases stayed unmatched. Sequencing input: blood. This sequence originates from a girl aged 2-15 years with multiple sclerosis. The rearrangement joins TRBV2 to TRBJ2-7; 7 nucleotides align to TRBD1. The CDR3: CASSDVSDRSYEQYF. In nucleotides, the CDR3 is TGTGCCAGCAGTGACGTTTCGGACAGGTCCTACGAGCAGTACTTC.